Below, one T cell receptor beta chain is given with its context. This record comes from a study of blood T cell repertoires in COVID-19. Produced via immunoSEQ multiplex PCR; TCRdb's table is partial and in-frame only. The table has about 220,000 clones, more than 80% seen once. Cohort assignment relied on participant-reported clinical history. The source is a woman in her late teens or twenties in a cohort exposed to, infected with or recovered from COVID-19 (not recorded which). Sequences were obtained from PBMCs or T cells enriched from blood (not recorded which).

CDR3 DNA: TGTGCCAGCAGCCAAGGAGGGTCGGGAGGGAGCACAGATACGCAGTATTTT. Protein sequence: CASSQGGSGGSTDTQYF. The chain employs TRBV3-1 (or the pseudogene TRBV3-2) and TRBJ2-3; 8 bases are shared with TRBD2. The CDR3 is made up of 17 amino acids. Per germline, CDR1 LGHDT and CDR2 YNNKEL (reference sequence). J lost 0 bases, V lost 1 base, and 6 bases had no gene match.